Each of the 9 T cell receptor beta chains below was sequenced from the same sample in a study of cytomegalovirus exposure and HLA in healthy donors. PCR amplification relied on 60 Vbeta primers (plus 13 Jbeta primers). Assay used: immunoSEQ multiplex PCR; TCRdb lists only in-frame clones, some missing. The sample includes about 82,000 clones, 70% to 80% of them seen just once. The sample taken for sequencing was PBMCs. The receptors here all came from a human donor in good health.

V gene TRBV4-1 combines with J gene TRBJ2-3; 10 bases match TRBD2. J was trimmed by 5 bases and V by 4 bases; bases with no gene match: 9. This CDR3 has 16 amino acids. Germline CDR1 is MGHRA and CDR2 is YSYEKL. CDR3 in amino acids: CASSPASGGAGDTQYF. The CDR3 DNA reads as TGCGCCAGCAGCCCCGCCAGCGGGGGGGCTGGAGATACGCAGTATTTT.

The chain combines TRBV4-1 with TRBJ1-2; 9 bases fit TRBD1. Germline lookup yields CDR1 MGHRA and CDR2 YSYEKL. The CDR3 has 15 residues. The V segment lost 5 bases and the J segment 1 base; nucleotides outside the gene matches: 5. As DNA, the CDR3 is TGCGCCAGCAGCACTCGGGACAGGGATAACTATGGCTACACCTTC. Its translation: CASSTRDRDNYGYTF.

The chain recombines TRBV6-1 with TRBJ2-3; 12 bases are a match to TRBD2. The CDR3 sequence is 15 residues long. From germline, CDR1 is MNHNS and CDR2 SASEGT. V trimming: 6 bases; J trimming: 7 bases; junction bases outside the gene matches: 8. CDR3 nucleotide sequence: TGTGCCAGCAGCGAACTCGGACTAGCGGGATATACGCAGTATTTT. It is translated as CASSELGLAGYTQYF.

The chain has TRBV19 and TRBJ2-2; D is perhaps TRBD1 (6 bases). The CDR3 has 13 amino acids. The germline V gene encodes CDR1 LNHDA and CDR2 SQIVND (reference sequence). Trimming shortened V by 6 bases and J by 1 base, and 6 bases separated the two germline ends. CDR3 DNA: TGTGCCAGTAGGACAGGGAACACCGGGGAGCTGTTTTTT. As protein: CASRTGNTGELFF.

V gene TRBV5-1 combines with J gene TRBJ2-3, with TRBD2 matching over 8 bases. CDR1 SGHRS and CDR2 YFSETQ come from the germline V gene. The J segment lost 5 bases and the V segment lost 4 bases, leaving 6 bases of the junction unmatched. This CDR3 spans 14 amino acids. The CDR3 DNA reads as TGCGCCAGCAGCCCCGGACTAGCTTTAGATACGCAGTATTTT. Translated: CASSPGLALDTQYF. Full variable domain (remainder filled in from reference TRBV5-1 and TRBJ2-3): KAGVTQTPRYLIKTRGQQVTLSCSPISGHRSVSWYQQTPGQGLQFLFEYFSETQRNKGNFPGRFSGRQFSNSRSEMNVSTLELGDSALYLCASSPGLALDTQYFGPGTRLTVL.

This clone came up a few times. This sequence joins TRBV19 and TRBJ1-5; D is ambiguous. CDR1 LNHDA and CDR2 SQIVND come from the germline V gene (reference sequence). This CDR3 spans 16 amino acids. The V end was cut by 3 bases, the J end by 0 bases, with 12 bases between. CDR3 protein: CASSIWAGISNQPQHF. Written as DNA, the CDR3 is TGTGCCAGTAGTATTTGGGCCGGGATTAGCAATCAGCCCCAGCATTTT.

The chain links TRBV29-1 to TRBJ1-3; D unresolved. The CDR3 runs 13 residues. With 4 bases removed from V and 2 bases from J, the gap between germline ends came to 9 bases. From germline, CDR1 is SQVTM and CDR2 ANQGSEA. CDR3 residues: CSVVPEAGNTIYF. The DNA for the CDR3 is TGCAGCGTTGTCCCAGAGGCTGGAAACACCATATATTTT.

The rearrangement links TRBV5-1 to TRBJ2-6; TRBD2 is a possible D gene (7 bases). The CDR3 length is 20 residues. V was pared by 4 bases and J by 4 bases, with 27 bases between. Germline assignment: CDR1 SGHRS and CDR2 YFSETQ. CDR3 sequence: CASSTRGGNRSPQGANVLTF. CDR3 coding DNA: TGCGCCAGCAGCACTAGGGGGGGGAACCGGAGCCCGCAGGGGGCCAACGTCCTGACTTTC. The full variable domain, rest sourced from reference TRBV5-1 and TRBJ2-6, is KAGVTQTPRYLIKTRGQQVTLSCSPISGHRSVSWYQQTPGQGLQFLFEYFSETQRNKGNFPGRFSGRQFSNSRSEMNVSTLELGDSALYLCASSTRGGNRSPQGANVLTFGAGSRLTVL.

This chain links TRBV25-1 with TRBJ2-1; 9 bases align to TRBD2. This CDR3 spans 14 amino acids. The V segment lost 8 bases and the J segment 7 bases; nucleotides outside the gene matches: 9. Germline V CDR1 and CDR2: MGHDK, SYGVNS. CDR3 sequence reads: CASGRAGGLNEQFF. CDR3 in DNA: TGTGCCAGCGGACGTGCGGGGGGGCTAAATGAGCAGTTCTTC.